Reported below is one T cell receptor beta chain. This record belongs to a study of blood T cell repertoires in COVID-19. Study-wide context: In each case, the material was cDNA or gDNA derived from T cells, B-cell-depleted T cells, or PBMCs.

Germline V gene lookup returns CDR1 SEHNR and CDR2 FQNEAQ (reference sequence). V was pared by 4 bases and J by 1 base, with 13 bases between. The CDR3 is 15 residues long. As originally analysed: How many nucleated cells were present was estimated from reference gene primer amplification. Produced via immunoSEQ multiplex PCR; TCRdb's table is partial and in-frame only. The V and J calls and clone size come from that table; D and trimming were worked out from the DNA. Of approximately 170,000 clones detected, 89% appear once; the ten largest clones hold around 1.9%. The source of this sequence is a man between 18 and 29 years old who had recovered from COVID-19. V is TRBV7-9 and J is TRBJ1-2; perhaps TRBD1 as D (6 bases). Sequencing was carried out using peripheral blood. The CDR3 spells CASSSTGHRNYGYTF. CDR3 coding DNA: TGTGCCAGCAGCTCTACGGGACACCGTAACTATGGCTACACCTTC.